The 31 T cell receptor beta chains below all came from one sample that was sequenced in a study of T-cell memory formation after mild COVID-19. TCRdb re-called the 5' RACE reads through MiXCR, storing one row per CDR3 protein. Among about 150,000 distinct CDR3 sequences listed, 13% were seen once. Sequencing input: PBMCs or a T cell subset sorted from them (not recorded which). Source of these receptors: a man between 18 and 29 years old who had mild COVID-19 (a few samples of this study predate the infection). Cell type and time point are not known.

There are many counts of this clonotype. The CDR3 reads CASTKSADSYNEQFF. The CDR3 DNA reads as TGTGCCAGCACCAAATCAGCGGACTCCTACAATGAGCAGTTCTTC. V gene TRBV7-6 combines with J gene TRBJ2-1, with a possible D match to TRBD2 (5 bases). The CDR3 is 15 amino acids. Trimming stripped 7 bases from V and 0 bases from J, with 13 bases between. CDR1 is SGHVS, CDR2 FNYEAQ, per germline.

This clonotype was counted a few times. V gene TRBV4-3 combines with J gene TRBJ2-1; 10 bases are a match to TRBD1. CDR1 is LGHNA and CDR2 is YSLEER in the germline V gene. V lost 4 bases, J lost 1 base, and 10 bases stayed unmatched. The CDR3 is 18 amino acids. This CDR3 is CASSLAGQGFLSYNEQFF. The CDR3 bases are TGCGCCAGCAGCCTCGCGGGACAGGGGTTTCTATCCTACAATGAGCAGTTCTTC.

The V and J genes are TRBV2 and TRBJ1-5; no definite D call. The V end lost 5 bases, the J end lost 7 bases, and 9 bases lay between the germline ends. This CDR3 comprises 12 residues. Germline CDR1 is SNHLY and CDR2 is FYNNEI. Here the CDR3 reads CASSYTSQPQHF. CDR3 nucleotide sequence: TGTGCCAGCAGTTACACTTCGCAGCCCCAGCATTTT. The full variable domain, in which reference TRBV2 and TRBJ1-5 provide the parts outside the CDR3, is EPEVTQTPSHQVTQMGQEVILRCVPISNHLYFYWYRQILGQKVEFLVSFYNNEISEKSEIFDDQFSVERPDGSNFTLKIRSTKLEDSAMYFCASSYTSQPQHFGDGTRLSIL.

This clonotype was recorded many times. The chain carries TRBV28 and TRBJ2-7, with D tentatively TRBD2 (6 bases). The germline gives CDR1 MDHEN, CDR2 SYDVKM. There are 12 residues in the CDR3. With 3 bases removed from V and 3 bases from J, the gap between germline ends came to 6 bases. The DNA of the CDR3 is TGTGCCAGCAGTTTGGAGGGCTACGAGCAGTACTTC. Residues: CASSLEGYEQYF. Variable domain in full (rest from reference TRBV28 and TRBJ2-7): DVKVTQSSRYLVKRTGEKVFLECVQDMDHENMFWYRQDPGLGLRLIYFSYDVKMKEKGDIPEGYSVSREKKERFSLILESASTNQTSMYLCASSLEGYEQYFGPGTRLTVT.

This clonotype was found a few times. This sequence joins TRBV6-2 or TRBV6-3 and TRBJ2-5, with 8 bases aligning to TRBD1. Germline V CDR1 and CDR2: MNHEY, SVGEGT. V lost 5 bases to trimming and J lost 2 bases; unmatched junction nucleotides: 4. The length of the CDR3 is 14 residues. In nucleotides, the CDR3 is TGTGCCAGCAGTGGACAGGGTTTTCAAGAGACCCAGTACTTC. Protein product: CASSGQGFQETQYF.

This clonotype was detected ten times or more. The chain employs TRBV28 and TRBJ2-3; D ambiguous. CDR3 size: 12 residues. Germline values: CDR1 MDHEN, CDR2 SYDVKM. With 1 base removed from V and 5 bases from J, the gap between germline ends came to 4 bases. CDR3 nucleotides: TGTGCCAGCAGTTTATTCCAAGATACGCAGTATTTT. Protein sequence: CASSLFQDTQYF.

This clonotype was seen a few times. This chain links TRBV20-1 with TRBJ2-5, with D perhaps being TRBD1 or TRBD2 (5 bases each). Trimming removed 0 bases at V and 4 bases at J, with 15 bases between. Looked up from germline, CDR1 is DFQATT and CDR2 is SNEGSKA (reference sequence). The CDR3 has 15 amino acids. The CDR3 coding sequence is TGCAGTGCTAGAGACGGACGGGGCTCCCCAGAGACCCAGTACTTC. It translates to CSARDGRGSPETQYF.

The chain couples TRBV7-2 to TRBJ2-1; TRBD2 agrees at 9 bases. This CDR3 contains 15 residues. The germline gives CDR1 SGHTA, CDR2 FQGNSA. With V trimmed by 5 bases and J by 1 base, 3 bases remained unmatched. The CDR3 nucleotides are TGTGCCAGCAGCACGAGCGGGGGGTCCTACAATGAGCAGTTCTTC. Its translation is CASSTSGGSYNEQFF.

This clonotype came up many times. For the CDR3, the DNA is TGCGCCAGCAGCTTGGCCCCGGGGGCCAACAAAGAGACCCAGTACTTC. It translates to CASSLAPGANKETQYF. The chain is built from TRBV5-1 and TRBJ2-5; possibly TRBD1 or TRBD2 for D (6 bases each). Germline CDR1 SGHRS, CDR2 YFSETQ. V lost 0 bases, J lost 3 bases, and 15 bases lay in between. This CDR3 is built from 16 residues.

The CDR3 is CASSLRGPTSYEQYV. DNA of the CDR3: TGTGCCAGCAGCTTGAGGGGTCCGACATCCTACGAGCAGTACGTC. The genes are TRBV5-6 and TRBJ2-7; maybe TRBD1 (5 bases). This CDR3 has 15 amino acids. The V end was cut by 1 base, the J end by 1 base, with 12 bases between. CDR1 is SGHDT, CDR2 YYEEEE, per germline.

This sequence joins TRBV7-3 and TRBJ1-1, with no clear D. Germline CDR1 SGHTA, CDR2 FQGTGA. The V and J ends lost 3 bases and 2 bases respectively, with 7 bases between them. The CDR3 is 13 amino acids. CDR3 loop: CASSLTKNTEAFF. The CDR3 DNA sequence: TGTGCCAGCAGCTTGACAAAAAACACTGAAGCTTTCTTT.

The chain links TRBV7-2 to TRBJ2-2, with a possible D match to TRBD1 (7 bases). V lost 5 bases to trimming and J lost 4 bases, with 14 bases between them. CDR1 is SGHTA and CDR2 is FQGNSA in the germline V gene. The CDR3 totals 15 residues. The CDR3 spells CASSRGTAGTGELFF. CDR3 in DNA: TGTGCCAGCAGCCGGGGGACAGCGGGCACCGGGGAGCTGTTTTTT.

The J gene is TRBJ1-1, the V gene TRBV4-2; no clear D gene. The CDR3 spans 13 residues. The V end lost 0 bases, the J end lost 7 bases, and 9 bases lay between the germline ends. Germline V lookup: CDR1 LGHNA, CDR2 YNFKEQ. This CDR3 reads CASSQDLSFEAFF. CDR3 nucleotide sequence: TGTGCCAGCAGCCAAGATTTGTCCTTTGAAGCTTTCTTT.

The chain joins TRBV9 to TRBJ1-2, with TRBD1 matching 9 bases. The germline V gene encodes CDR1 SGDLS and CDR2 YYNGEE. The V segment lost 3 bases and the J segment 8 bases; nucleotides outside the gene matches: 8. The CDR3 length is 14 residues. The CDR3 nucleotides read TGTGCCAGCAGCGCCCTTCGACAGGGGGGAGGCTACACCTTC. Translating gives CASSALRQGGGYTF.

This clonotype was counted only a few times. The chain is built from TRBV5-1 and TRBJ2-3; TRBD2 matches 7 bases. The germline V gene has CDR1 SGHRS and CDR2 YFSETQ. This CDR3 spans 15 amino acids. Trimming cost V 3 bases and J 6 bases; bases outside gene matches: 10. Written as DNA, the CDR3 is TGCGCCAGCAGCTCCGGACTGGTGGGGGGGGATACGCAGTATTTT. Amino acids: CASSSGLVGGDTQYF.

This clonotype was recorded a few times. The rearrangement joins TRBV10-3 to TRBJ1-2; 9 nucleotides line up with TRBD1. CDR1 ENHRY and CDR2 SYGVKD come from the germline V gene. J was trimmed by 4 bases and V by 7 bases; bases with no gene match: 4. The CDR3 totals 13 residues. CDR3 loop: CAINRQGGYGYTF. The CDR3 DNA reads TGTGCCATCAATCGACAGGGGGGCTATGGCTACACCTTC.

The rearrangement uses TRBV28 and TRBJ1-2; 9 bases match TRBD1. The CDR3 has 15 amino acids. Trimming removed 8 bases from V and 4 bases from J; junction bases left unmatched: 11. CDR1 and CDR2 (germline): MDHEN, SYDVKM. DNA for the CDR3: TGTGCCAGCTCTTCTGGAGGGGACAGGGCCTATGGCTACACCTTC. It translates to CASSSGGDRAYGYTF.

Only a few counts were recorded for this clonotype. The J gene is TRBJ1-1, the V gene TRBV4-1, with unresolved D. This CDR3 comprises 16 residues. Germline V CDR1 and CDR2: MGHRA, YSYEKL. V gave up 0 bases and J gave up 4 bases, with 15 bases separating them. The DNA for the CDR3 is TGCGCCAGCAGCCAAGAGCAGCCCTCTGTGAGCACTGAAGCTTTCTTT. It translates to CASSQEQPSVSTEAFF.

This clonotype was detected only a few times. The chain links TRBV21-1 to TRBJ2-7; TRBD1 is the table's D call and was not checked against the DNA. TRBV21-1 is recorded as a pseudogene. The CDR3 sequence is 15 residues long. The CDR3 bases are TGTGCCAGCAGTTCGCCGGTAGGACAGCGCTACGAGCAGTACTTC. This codes for CASSSPVGQRYEQYF.

This clonotype was seen repeatedly, ten times or more. J is TRBJ2-3 and V is TRBV7-2, with 11 bases identical to TRBD2. Germline loops: CDR1 SGHTA, CDR2 FQGNSA. V shed 3 bases and J 4 bases; nucleotides not matched to a gene: 0. The CDR3 has 14 amino acids. The CDR3 loop is CASSFSGGADTQYF. CDR3 in DNA: TGTGCCAGCAGCTTTAGCGGGGGGGCAGATACGCAGTATTTT.

This clonotype was seen a few times. V usage is TRBV7-3 and J usage is TRBJ1-1; D is possibly TRBD1 (5 bases). The CDR3 is made up of 15 amino acids. V was pared by 0 bases and J by 5 bases, with 13 bases between. The germline V gene has CDR1 SGHTA and CDR2 FQGTGA. The CDR3 here is CASSLTGPVMTEAFF. CDR3 nucleotides: TGTGCCAGCAGCTTAACGGGGCCAGTCATGACTGAAGCTTTCTTT. Drawing the rest from reference TRBV7-3 and TRBJ1-1, the complete variable domain is GAGVSQTPSNKVTEKGKYVELRCDPISGHTALYWYRQSLGQGPEFLIYFQGTGAADDSGLPNDRFFAVRPEGSVSTLKIQRTERGDSAVYLCASSLTGPVMTEAFFGQGTRLTVV.

This clonotype was picked up a small number of times. This chain connects TRBV5-1 to TRBJ2-5; perhaps TRBD1 as D (6 bases). CDR1 is SGHRS and CDR2 is YFSETQ in the germline V gene. This CDR3 has 14 residues. V was shortened by 3 bases and J by 5 bases, with 14 bases between the two germline ends. CDR3 nucleotide sequence: TGCGCCAGCAGCTCTAGGGACACCGAGGAGACCCAGTACTTC. Its protein product is CASSSRDTEETQYF.

This clonotype was detected a few times. The chain uses TRBV4-1 and TRBJ2-5, with D hard to call. CDR1 and CDR2 (germline): MGHRA, YSYEKL. This CDR3 is built from 14 residues. Between the trimmed V and J ends, which lost 6 bases and 1 base, there was a span of 12 bases. The CDR3 protein is CASSPQVTQETQYF. CDR3 in DNA: TGCGCCAGCAGTCCTCAGGTAACCCAAGAGACCCAGTACTTC.

In this sample, this clonotype turned up a few times. The gene calls are TRBV7-3 and TRBJ2-5; 9 nucleotides match TRBD1. This CDR3 spans 15 amino acids. CDR1 is SGHTA and CDR2 is FQGTGA in the germline V gene. V trimming: 5 bases; J trimming: 5 bases; junction bases outside the gene matches: 9. The CDR3 region is CASSEQGASFETQYF. CDR3 nucleotides: TGTGCCAGCAGCGAACAGGGGGCGAGCTTTGAGACCCAGTACTTC.

This clonotype was found many times. This chain links TRBV5-1 with TRBJ2-1, with TRBD2 matching over 10 bases. Per germline, CDR1 SGHRS and CDR2 YFSETQ. Losses at the gene ends were 3 bases for V and 5 bases for J; bases not matched to a gene: 2. The CDR3 has 14 residues. As DNA, the CDR3 is TGCGCCAGCAGCTCAACTAGCGGGGACAATGAGCAGTTCTTC. Amino acid sequence: CASSSTSGDNEQFF.

This clonotype was seen more than once but under ten times. CDR3 region: CASSLRSLTEAFF. DNA of the CDR3: TGTGCCAGCAGCTTAAGGTCACTCACTGAAGCTTTCTTT. The chain couples TRBV7-6 to TRBJ1-1; D is unresolved. CDR3 length: 13 residues. Germline V gives CDR1 SGHVS, CDR2 FNYEAQ. The ends were cut back, 2 bases at V and 4 bases at J, with 8 bases in the middle.

The CDR3 sequence: CSARALVGLQETQYF. The CDR3 DNA follows: TGCAGTGCTAGAGCCCTTGTGGGCCTCCAAGAGACCCAGTACTTC. This chain links TRBV20-1 with TRBJ2-5, with D hard to call. The germline V gene encodes CDR1 DFQATT and CDR2 SNEGSKA (reference sequence). Trimming removed 1 base from V and 1 base from J, with 13 bases in between. The CDR3 is made up of 15 amino acids.

In DNA, the CDR3 is TGTGCCAGCAGTACGGGACAGCTCTATGGCTACACCTTC. Translating it yields CASSTGQLYGYTF. The V and J genes are TRBV12-3 or TRBV12-4 and TRBJ1-2; 7 bases line up with TRBD1. V gave up 5 bases and J gave up 4 bases; unmatched junction bases: 4. The CDR3 length is 13 residues.

This clonotype occurred a few times. For the CDR3, the DNA is TGTGCCAGCAGCTTCGGGCAGTTTGCCGAGCAGTACGTC. This gives the protein CASSFGQFAEQYV. This chain connects TRBV5-8 to TRBJ2-7; D gene uncertain. CDR1 and CDR2 (germline): SGHTS, YDEGEE. V was cut by 2 bases and J by 6 bases, with 12 bases left in between. The CDR3 covers 13 residues.

V is TRBV24-1 and J is TRBJ1-1; D possibly corresponds to TRBD1 (5 bases). V was clipped by 5 bases and J by 12 bases, with 15 bases between them. The CDR3 extends over 12 amino acids. Germline V gives CDR1 KGHDR, CDR2 SFDVKD. CDR3 in amino acids: CATSGDQSLTFF. The CDR3 coding sequence is TGTGCCACCAGTGGGGACCAGTCGTTAACTTTCTTT.

The rearrangement uses TRBV10-3 and TRBJ1-1; 10 bases align to TRBD1. The CDR3 consists of 15 residues. V lost 10 bases and J lost 2; bases outside the gene matches: 10. CDR1 ENHRY and CDR2 SYGVKD come from the germline V gene. The CDR3 DNA reads as TGTGCCACGAGCGGGACAGGGGTTCACAACACTGAAGCTTTCTTT. Its protein is CATSGTGVHNTEAFF.